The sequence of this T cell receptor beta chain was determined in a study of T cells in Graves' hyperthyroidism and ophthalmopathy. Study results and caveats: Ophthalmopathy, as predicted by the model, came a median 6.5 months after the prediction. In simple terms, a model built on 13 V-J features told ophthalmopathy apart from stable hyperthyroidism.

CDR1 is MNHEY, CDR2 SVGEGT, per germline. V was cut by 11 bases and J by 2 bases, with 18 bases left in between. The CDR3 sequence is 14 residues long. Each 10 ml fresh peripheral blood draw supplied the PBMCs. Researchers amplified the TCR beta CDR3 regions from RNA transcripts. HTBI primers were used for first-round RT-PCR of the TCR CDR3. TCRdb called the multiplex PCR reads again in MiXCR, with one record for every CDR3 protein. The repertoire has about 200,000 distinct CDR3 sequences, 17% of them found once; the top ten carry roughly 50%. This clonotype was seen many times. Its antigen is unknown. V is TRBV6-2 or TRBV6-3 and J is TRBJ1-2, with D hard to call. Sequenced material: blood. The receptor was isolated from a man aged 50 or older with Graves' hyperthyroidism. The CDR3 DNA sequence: TGTGCCCTCCCTCGGGCTTCGCCAAACTATGGCTACACCTTC. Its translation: CALPRASPNYGYTF.